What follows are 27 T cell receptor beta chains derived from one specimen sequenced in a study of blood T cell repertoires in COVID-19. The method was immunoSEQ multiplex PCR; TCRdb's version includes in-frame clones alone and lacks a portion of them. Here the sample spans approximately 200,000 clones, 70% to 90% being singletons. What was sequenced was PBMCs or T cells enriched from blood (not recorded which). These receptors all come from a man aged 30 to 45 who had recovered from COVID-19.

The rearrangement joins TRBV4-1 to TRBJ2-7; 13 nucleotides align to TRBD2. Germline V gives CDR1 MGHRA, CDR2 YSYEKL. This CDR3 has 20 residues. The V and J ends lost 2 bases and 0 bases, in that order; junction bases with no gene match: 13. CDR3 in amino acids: CASSQSIGLAGATSSYEQYF. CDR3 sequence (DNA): TGCGCCAGCAGCCAAAGTATCGGACTAGCGGGGGCCACGAGCTCCTACGAGCAGTACTTC.

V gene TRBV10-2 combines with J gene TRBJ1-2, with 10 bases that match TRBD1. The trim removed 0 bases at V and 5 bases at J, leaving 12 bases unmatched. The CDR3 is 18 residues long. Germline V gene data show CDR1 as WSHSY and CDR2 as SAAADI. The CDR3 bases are TGCGCCAGCAGTGAGTCGCACCCGGGACAGGGGCTGGGGTATGGCTACACCTTC. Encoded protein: CASSESHPGQGLGYGYTF.

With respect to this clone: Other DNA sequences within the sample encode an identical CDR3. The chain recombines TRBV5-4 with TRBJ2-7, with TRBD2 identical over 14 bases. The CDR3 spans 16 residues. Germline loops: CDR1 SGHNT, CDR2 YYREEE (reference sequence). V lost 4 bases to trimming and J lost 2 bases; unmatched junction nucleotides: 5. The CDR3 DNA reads TGTGCCAGCAGCCCAGGACTAGCGGGAGGAACCTACGAGCAGTACTTC. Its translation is CASSPGLAGGTYEQYF.

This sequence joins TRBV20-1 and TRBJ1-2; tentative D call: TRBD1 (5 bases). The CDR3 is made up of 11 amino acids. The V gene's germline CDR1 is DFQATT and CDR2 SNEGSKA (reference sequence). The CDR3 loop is CRGGRNYGYTF. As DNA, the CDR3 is TGCAGGGGGGGAAGGAACTATGGCTACACCTTC.

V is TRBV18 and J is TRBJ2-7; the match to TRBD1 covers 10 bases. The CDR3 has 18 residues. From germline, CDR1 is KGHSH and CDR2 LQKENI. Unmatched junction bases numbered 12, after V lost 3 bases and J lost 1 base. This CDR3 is CASSPKPPRDRGSYEQYF. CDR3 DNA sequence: TGTGCCAGCTCACCGAAACCCCCTCGGGACAGGGGATCCTACGAGCAGTACTTC.

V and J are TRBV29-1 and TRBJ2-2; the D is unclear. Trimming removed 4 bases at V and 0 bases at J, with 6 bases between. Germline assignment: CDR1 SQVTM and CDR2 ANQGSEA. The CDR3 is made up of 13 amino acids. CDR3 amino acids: CSVGRSNTGELFF. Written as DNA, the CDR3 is TGCAGCGTTGGCAGGTCGAACACCGGGGAGCTGTTTTTT.

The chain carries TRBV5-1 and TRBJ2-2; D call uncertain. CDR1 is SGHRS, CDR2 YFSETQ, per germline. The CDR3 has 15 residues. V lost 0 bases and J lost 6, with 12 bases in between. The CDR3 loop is CASSLGVALAGELFF. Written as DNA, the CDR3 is TGCGCCAGCAGCTTGGGTGTAGCTCTCGCCGGGGAGCTGTTTTTT. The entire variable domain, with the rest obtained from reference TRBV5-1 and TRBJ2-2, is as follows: KAGVTQTPRYLIKTRGQQVTLSCSPISGHRSVSWYQQTPGQGLQFLFEYFSETQRNKGNFPGRFSGRQFSNSRSEMNVSTLELGDSALYLCASSLGVALAGELFFGEGSRLTVL.

CDR3 amino acids: CASSLGGGRAVKQYF. The CDR3 coding sequence is TGTGCCAGCAGCTTAGGGGGCGGGAGGGCCGTAAAGCAGTACTTC. The J gene is TRBJ2-7, the V gene TRBV11-2, with 9 bases matching TRBD2. V dropped 1 base and J dropped 8; count of bases not matched to a gene: 9. From germline, CDR1 is SGHAT and CDR2 FQNNGV. The CDR3 consists of 15 residues.

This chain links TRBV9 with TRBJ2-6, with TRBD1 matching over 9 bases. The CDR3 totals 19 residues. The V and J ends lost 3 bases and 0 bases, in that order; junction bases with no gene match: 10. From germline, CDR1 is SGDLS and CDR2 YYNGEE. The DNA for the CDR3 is TGTGCCAGCAGCGGAAAAACCGGGACAGGGATCTCTGGGGCCAACGTCCTGACTTTC. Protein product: CASSGKTGTGISGANVLTF.

The CDR3 DNA reads TGTGCCATCGGCCTGGACAGGGGGCCCGGGGAGCTGTTTTTT. This translates into CAIGLDRGPGELFF. The chain couples TRBV7-9 to TRBJ2-2, with 11 positions matching TRBD1. Per germline, CDR1 SEHNR and CDR2 FQNEAQ (reference sequence). J lost 6 bases, V lost 10 bases, and 7 bases had no gene match. CDR3 length: 14 amino acids.

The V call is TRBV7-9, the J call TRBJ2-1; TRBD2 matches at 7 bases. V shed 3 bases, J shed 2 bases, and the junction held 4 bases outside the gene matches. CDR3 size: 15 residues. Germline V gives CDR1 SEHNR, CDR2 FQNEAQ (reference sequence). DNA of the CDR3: TGTGCCAGCAGCTTTGGGGACTACGCCTACAATGAGCAGTTCTTC. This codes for CASSFGDYAYNEQFF.

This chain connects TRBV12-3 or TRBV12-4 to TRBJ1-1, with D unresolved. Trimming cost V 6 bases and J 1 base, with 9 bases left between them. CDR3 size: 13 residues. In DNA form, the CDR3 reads TGTGCCAGCAGCCTATCACGGAACACTGAAGCTTTCTTT. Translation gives CASSLSRNTEAFF.

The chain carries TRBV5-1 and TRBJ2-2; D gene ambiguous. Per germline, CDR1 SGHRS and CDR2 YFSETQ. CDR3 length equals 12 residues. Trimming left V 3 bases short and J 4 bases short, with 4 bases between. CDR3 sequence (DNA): TGCGCCAGCAGCTATATCACCGGGGAGCTGTTTTTT. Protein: CASSYITGELFF.

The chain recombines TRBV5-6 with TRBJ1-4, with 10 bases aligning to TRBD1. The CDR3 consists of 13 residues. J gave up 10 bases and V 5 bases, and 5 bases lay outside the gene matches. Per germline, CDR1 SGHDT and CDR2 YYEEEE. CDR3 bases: TGTGCCAGCAGTCTCCGGGACAGGGGAAAACTGTTTTTT. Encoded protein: CASSLRDRGKLFF.

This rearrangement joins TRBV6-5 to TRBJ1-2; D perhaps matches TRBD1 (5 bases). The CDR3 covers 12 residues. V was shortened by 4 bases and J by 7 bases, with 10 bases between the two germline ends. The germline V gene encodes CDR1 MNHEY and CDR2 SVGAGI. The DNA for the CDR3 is TGTGCCAGCAGTTCCGGGACTTTTGGCTACACCTTC. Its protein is CASSSGTFGYTF.

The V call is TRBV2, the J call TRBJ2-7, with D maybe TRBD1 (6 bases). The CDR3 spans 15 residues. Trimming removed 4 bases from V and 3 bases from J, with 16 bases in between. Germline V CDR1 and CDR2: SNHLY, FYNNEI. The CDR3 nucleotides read TGTGCCAGCAGTGCGGACAGACCCGTGGACTACGAGCAGTACTTC. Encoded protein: CASSADRPVDYEQYF.

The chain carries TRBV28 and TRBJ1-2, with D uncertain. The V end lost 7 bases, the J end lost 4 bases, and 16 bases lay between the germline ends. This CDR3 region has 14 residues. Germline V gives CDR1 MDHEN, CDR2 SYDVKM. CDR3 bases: TGTGCCAGCACGGTACCCCTAGTAGGCTATGGCTACACCTTC. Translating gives CASTVPLVGYGYTF.

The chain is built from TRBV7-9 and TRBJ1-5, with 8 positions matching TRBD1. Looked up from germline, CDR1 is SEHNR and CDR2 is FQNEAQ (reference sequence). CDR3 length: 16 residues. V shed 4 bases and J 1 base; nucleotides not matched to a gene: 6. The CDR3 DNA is TGTGCCAGCAGCTCTCAGTGGACAGGGAGCAATCAGCCCCAGCATTTT. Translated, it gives CASSSQWTGSNQPQHF.

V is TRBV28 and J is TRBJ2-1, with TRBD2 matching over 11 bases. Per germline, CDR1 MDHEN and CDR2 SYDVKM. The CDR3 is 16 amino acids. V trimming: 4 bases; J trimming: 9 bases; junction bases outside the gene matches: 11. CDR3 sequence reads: CASSSSIAGGPFEQFF. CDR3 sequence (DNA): TGTGCCAGCAGTTCATCAATAGCGGGAGGGCCTTTTGAGCAGTTCTTC.

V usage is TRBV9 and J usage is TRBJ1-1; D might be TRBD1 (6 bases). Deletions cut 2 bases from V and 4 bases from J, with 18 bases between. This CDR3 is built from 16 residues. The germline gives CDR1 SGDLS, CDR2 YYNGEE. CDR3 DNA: TGTGCCAGCAGCGTCAGTAGCAGGGGCGCGATCACTGAAGCTTTCTTT. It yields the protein CASSVSSRGAITEAFF.

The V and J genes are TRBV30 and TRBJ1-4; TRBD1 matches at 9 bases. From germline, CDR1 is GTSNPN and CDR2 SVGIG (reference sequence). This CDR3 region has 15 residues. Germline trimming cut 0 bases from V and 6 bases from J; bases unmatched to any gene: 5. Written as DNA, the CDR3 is TGTGCCTGGAGTGTAGGGGACAGGGTTCATGAAAAACTGTTTTTT. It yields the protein CAWSVGDRVHEKLFF.

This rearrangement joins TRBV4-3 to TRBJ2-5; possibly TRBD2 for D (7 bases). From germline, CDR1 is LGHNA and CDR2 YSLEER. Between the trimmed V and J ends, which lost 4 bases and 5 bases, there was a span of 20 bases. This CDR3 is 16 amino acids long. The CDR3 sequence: CASSPQSGGPAETQYF. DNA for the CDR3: TGCGCCAGCAGCCCCCAATCCGGGGGGCCGGCTGAGACCCAGTACTTC.

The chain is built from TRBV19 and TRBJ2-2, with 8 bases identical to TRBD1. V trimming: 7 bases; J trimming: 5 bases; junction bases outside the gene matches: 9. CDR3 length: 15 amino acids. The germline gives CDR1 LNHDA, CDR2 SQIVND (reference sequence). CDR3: CASKNRGSRTGELFF. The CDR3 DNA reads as TGTGCCAGTAAGAACAGGGGGAGTAGAACCGGGGAGCTGTTTTTT.

CDR3 sequence: CASSLAPTGYTEAFF. DNA for the CDR3: TGTGCCAGCAGCTTAGCACCTACAGGTTACACTGAAGCTTTCTTT. The chain recombines TRBV11-2 with TRBJ1-1; perhaps TRBD1 as D (5 bases). CDR3 size: 15 residues. Germline values: CDR1 SGHAT, CDR2 FQNNGV. Between the trimmed V and J ends, which lost 1 base and 3 bases, there was a span of 12 bases.

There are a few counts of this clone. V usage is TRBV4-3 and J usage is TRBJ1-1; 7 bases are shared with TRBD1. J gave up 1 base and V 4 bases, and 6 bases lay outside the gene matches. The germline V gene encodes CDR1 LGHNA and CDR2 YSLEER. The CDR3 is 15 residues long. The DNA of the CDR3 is TGCGCCAGCAGCCTCGGACAGGAGGAGAACACTGAAGCTTTCTTT. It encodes CASSLGQEENTEAFF.

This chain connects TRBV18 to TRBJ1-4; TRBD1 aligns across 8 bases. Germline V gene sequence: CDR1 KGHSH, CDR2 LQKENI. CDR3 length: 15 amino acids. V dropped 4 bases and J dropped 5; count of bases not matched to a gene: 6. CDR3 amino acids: CASSRDRGANEKLFF. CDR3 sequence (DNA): TGTGCCAGCTCACGCGACAGGGGCGCAAATGAAAAACTGTTTTTT.

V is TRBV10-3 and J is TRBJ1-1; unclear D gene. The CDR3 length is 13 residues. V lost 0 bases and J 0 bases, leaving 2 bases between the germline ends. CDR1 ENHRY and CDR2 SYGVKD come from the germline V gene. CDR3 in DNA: TGTGCCATCAGTGAGTCCGTGAACACTGAAGCTTTCTTT. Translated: CAISESVNTEAFF.